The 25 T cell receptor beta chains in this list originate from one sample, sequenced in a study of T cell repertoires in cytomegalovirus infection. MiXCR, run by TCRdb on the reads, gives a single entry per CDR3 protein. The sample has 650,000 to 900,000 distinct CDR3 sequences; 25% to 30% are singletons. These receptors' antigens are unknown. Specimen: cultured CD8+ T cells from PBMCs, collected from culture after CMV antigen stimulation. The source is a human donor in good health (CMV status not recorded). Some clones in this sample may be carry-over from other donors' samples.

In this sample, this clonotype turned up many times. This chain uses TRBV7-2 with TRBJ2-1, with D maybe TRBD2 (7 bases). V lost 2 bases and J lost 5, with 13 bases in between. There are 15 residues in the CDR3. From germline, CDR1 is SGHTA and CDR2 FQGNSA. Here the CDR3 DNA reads TGTGCCAGCAGCTTAAACCGGGGGGCAGACAATGAGCAGTTCTTC. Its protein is CASSLNRGADNEQFF.

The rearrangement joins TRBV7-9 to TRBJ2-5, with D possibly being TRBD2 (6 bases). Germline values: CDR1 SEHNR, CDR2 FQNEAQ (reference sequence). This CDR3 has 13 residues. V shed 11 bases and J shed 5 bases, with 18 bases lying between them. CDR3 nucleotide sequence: TGTGCCTTCAGAGGCGGGATAGACGAGACCCAGTACTTC. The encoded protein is CAFRGGIDETQYF.

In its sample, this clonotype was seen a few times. CDR3 sequence: CASGFSGGPELFF. CDR3 sequence (DNA): TGTGCCAGCGGGTTTTCGGGAGGCCCGGAACTGTTTTTT. The gene calls are TRBV12-3 or TRBV12-4 and TRBJ1-4; no firm D call. The CDR3 spans 13 residues. Trimming left V 8 bases short and J 12 bases short, with 19 bases between.

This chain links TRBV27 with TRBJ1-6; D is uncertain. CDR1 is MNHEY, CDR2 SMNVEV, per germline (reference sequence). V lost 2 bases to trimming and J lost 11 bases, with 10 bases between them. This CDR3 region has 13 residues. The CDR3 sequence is CASSLTGAAPLHF. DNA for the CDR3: TGTGCCAGCAGTTTAACCGGAGCGGCACCCCTCCACTTT.

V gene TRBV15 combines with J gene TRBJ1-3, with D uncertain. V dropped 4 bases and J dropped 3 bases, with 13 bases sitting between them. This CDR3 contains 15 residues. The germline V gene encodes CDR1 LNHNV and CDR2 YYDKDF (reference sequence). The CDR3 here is CATSKEGLIGNTIYF. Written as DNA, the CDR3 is TGTGCCACCAGCAAGGAGGGCCTTATTGGAAACACCATATATTTT.

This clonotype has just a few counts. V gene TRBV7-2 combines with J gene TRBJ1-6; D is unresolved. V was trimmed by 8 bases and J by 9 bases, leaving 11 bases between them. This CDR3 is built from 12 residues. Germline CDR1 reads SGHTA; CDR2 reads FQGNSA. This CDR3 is CASLDEGSPLHF. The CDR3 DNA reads TGTGCCAGCCTGGACGAGGGTTCACCCCTCCACTTT.

CDR3 in DNA: TGTGCCAGCAGCCCTTTTGGGAGGGACAGCCTAAACAATGAGCAGTTCTTC. Its protein product is CASSPFGRDSLNNEQFF. The chain combines TRBV11-2 with TRBJ2-1; the D gene could be TRBD1 or TRBD2 (7 bases each). CDR1 and CDR2 (germline): SGHAT, FQNNGV. V shed 5 bases and J shed 5 bases, with 22 bases lying between them. There are 17 residues in the CDR3.

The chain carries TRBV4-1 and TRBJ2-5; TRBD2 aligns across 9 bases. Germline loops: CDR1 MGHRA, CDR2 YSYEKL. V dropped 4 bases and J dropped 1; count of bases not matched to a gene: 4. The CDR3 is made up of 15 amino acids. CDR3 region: CASSLWRGGQETQYF. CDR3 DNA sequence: TGCGCCAGCAGCCTTTGGCGGGGGGGCCAAGAGACCCAGTACTTC.

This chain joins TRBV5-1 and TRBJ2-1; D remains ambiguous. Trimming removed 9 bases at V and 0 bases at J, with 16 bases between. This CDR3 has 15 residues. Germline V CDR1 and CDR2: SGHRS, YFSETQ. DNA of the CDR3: TGCGCCACCCAAGAGGAATGGGGCTCCTACAATGAGCAGTTCTTC. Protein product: CATQEEWGSYNEQFF.

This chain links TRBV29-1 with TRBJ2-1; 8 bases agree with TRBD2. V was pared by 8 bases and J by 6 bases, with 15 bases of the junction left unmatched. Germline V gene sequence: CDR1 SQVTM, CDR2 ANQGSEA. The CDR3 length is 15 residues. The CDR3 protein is CSRGWGSGVGNEQFF. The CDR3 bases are TGCAGCCGGGGGTGGGGTAGCGGGGTAGGCAATGAGCAGTTCTTC.

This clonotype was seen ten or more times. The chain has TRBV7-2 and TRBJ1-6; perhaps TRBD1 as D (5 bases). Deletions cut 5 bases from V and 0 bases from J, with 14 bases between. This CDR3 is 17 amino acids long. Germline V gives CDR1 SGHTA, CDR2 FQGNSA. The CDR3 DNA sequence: TGTGCCAGCAGCGGGGGACCGCGAAGCTCCTATAATTCACCCCTCCACTTT. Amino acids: CASSGGPRSSYNSPLHF.

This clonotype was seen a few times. The CDR3, as DNA: TGTGCCAGCAGTACCTTTAGCGGGGGGATCTACAATGAGCAGTTCTTC. Residues: CASSTFSGGIYNEQFF. The rearrangement uses TRBV2 and TRBJ2-1; TRBD2 aligns across 10 bases. V gave up 5 bases and J gave up 3 bases; unmatched junction bases: 7. The CDR3 length is 16 residues. Germline V lookup: CDR1 SNHLY, CDR2 FYNNEI.

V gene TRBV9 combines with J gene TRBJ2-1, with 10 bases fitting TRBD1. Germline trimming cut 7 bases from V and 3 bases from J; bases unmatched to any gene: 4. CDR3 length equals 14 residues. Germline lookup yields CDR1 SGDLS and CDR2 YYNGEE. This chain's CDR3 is CASEGQGYYNEQFF. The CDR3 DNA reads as TGTGCCAGCGAGGGACAGGGGTACTACAATGAGCAGTTCTTC.

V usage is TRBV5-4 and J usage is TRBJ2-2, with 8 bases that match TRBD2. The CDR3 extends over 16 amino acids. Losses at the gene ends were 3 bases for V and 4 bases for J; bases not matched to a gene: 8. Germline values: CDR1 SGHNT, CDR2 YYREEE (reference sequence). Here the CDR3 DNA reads TGTGCCAGCAGCTGGAGTAGCGGGGCGGTCACCGGGGAGCTGTTTTTT. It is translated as CASSWSSGAVTGELFF.

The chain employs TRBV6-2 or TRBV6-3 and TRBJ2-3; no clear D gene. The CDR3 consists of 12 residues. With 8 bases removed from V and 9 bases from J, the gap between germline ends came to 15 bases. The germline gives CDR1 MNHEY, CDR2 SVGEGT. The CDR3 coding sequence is TGTGCCAGCTATGGGTCCAACCTCACGCAGTATTTT. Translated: CASYGSNLTQYF.

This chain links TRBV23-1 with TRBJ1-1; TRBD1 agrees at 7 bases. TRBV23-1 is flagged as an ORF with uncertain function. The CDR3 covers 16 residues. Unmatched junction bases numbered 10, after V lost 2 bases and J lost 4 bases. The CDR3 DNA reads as TGCGCCAGCAGTCAAGGAAGGGGACAGATTATCACTGAAGCTTTCTTT. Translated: CASSQGRGQIITEAFF.

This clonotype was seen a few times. DNA of the CDR3: TGCGCCAGCAGCCAAGAAGGTCCCTACTCCTATAATTCACCCCTCCACTTT. Protein: CASSQEGPYSYNSPLHF. The chain carries TRBV4-3 and TRBJ1-6; D not certain. In germline, CDR1 is LGHNA, CDR2 YSLEER. Trimming took off 0 bases at V and 0 bases at J, with 9 bases between the two ends. This CDR3 is 17 amino acids long.

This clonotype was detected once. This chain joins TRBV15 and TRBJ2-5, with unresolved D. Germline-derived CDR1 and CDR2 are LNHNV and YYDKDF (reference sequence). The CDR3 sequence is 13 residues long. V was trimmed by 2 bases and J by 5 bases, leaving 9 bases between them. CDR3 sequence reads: CATSRFDGETQYF. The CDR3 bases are TGTGCCACCAGCAGATTTGACGGGGAGACCCAGTACTTC. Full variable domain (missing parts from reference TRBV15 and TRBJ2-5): DAMVIQNPRYQVTQFGKPVTLSCSQTLNHNVMYWYQQKSSQAPKLLFHYYDKDFNNEADTPDNFQSRRPNTSFCFLDIRSPGLGDTAMYLCATSRFDGETQYFGPGTRLLVL.

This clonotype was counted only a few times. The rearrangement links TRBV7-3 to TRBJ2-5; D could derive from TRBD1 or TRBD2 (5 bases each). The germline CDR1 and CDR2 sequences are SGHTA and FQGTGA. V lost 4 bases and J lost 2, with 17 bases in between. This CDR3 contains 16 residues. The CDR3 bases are TGTGCCAGCAGCTCCCGGGACCCCTCAAAACAAGAGACCCAGTACTTC. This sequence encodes CASSSRDPSKQETQYF.

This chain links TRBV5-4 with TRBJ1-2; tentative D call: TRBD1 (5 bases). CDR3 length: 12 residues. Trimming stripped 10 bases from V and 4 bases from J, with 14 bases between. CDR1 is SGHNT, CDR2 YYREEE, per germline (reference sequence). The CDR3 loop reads CAGAGRGYGYTF. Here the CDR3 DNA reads TGTGCCGGGGCCGGAAGAGGCTATGGCTACACCTTC.

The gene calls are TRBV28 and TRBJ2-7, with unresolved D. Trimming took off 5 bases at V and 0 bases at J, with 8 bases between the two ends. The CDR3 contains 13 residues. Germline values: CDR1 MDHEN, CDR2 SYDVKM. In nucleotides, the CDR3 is TGTGCCAGCAGTGACCGTATCTCCTACGAGCAGTACTTC. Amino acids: CASSDRISYEQYF.

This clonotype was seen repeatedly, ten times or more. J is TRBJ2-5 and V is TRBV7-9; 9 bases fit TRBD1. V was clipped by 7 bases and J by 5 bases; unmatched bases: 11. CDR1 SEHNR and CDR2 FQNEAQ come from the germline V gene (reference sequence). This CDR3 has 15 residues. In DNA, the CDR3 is TGTGCCAGCACCAGTCCCGGGACAGGGCTGGAGACCCAGTACTTC. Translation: CASTSPGTGLETQYF.

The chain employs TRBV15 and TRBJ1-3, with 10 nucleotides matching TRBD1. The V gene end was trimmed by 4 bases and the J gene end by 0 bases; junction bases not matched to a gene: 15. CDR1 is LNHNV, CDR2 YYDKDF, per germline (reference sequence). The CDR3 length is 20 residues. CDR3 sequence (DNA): TGTGCCACCAGCATTGTCCGGGACAGGGGACGAGACCGCTCTGGAAACACCATATATTTT. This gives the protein CATSIVRDRGRDRSGNTIYF. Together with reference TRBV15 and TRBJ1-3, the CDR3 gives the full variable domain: DAMVIQNPRYQVTQFGKPVTLSCSQTLNHNVMYWYQQKSSQAPKLLFHYYDKDFNNEADTPDNFQSRRPNTSFCFLDIRSPGLGDTAMYLCATSIVRDRGRDRSGNTIYFGEGSWLTVV.

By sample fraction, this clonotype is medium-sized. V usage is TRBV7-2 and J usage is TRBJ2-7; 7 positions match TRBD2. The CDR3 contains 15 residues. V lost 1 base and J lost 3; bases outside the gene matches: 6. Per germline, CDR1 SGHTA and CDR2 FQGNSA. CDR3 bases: TGTGCCAGCAGCTTAGTCAGCGGGGAGCTCTACGAGCAGTACTTC. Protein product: CASSLVSGELYEQYF.

The CDR3 DNA reads as TGTGCCAGCACGGAACAGGGGGAAGAGACCCAGTACTTC. It translates to CASTEQGEETQYF. V is TRBV27 and J is TRBJ2-5, with 8 nucleotides matching TRBD1. The CDR3 is 13 amino acids. Germline V gives CDR1 MNHEY, CDR2 SMNVEV (reference sequence). J gave up 3 bases and V 7 bases, and 4 bases lay outside the gene matches.